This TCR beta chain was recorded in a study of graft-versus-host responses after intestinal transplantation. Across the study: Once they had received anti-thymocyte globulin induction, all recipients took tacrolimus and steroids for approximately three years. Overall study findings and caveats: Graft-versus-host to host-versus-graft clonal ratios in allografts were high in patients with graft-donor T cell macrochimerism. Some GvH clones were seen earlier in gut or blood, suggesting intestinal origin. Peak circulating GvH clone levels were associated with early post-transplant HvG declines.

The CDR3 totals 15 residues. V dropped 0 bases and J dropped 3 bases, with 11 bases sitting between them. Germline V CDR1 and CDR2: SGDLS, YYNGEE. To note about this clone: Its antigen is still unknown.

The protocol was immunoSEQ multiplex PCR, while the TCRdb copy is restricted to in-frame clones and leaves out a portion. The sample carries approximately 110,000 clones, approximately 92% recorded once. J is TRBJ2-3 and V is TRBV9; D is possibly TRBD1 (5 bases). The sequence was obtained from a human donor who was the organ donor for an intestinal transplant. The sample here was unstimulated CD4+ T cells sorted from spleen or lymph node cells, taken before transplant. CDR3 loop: CASSVGVQGTDTQYF. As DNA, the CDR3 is TGTGCCAGCAGCGTAGGGGTCCAGGGAACAGATACGCAGTATTTT.